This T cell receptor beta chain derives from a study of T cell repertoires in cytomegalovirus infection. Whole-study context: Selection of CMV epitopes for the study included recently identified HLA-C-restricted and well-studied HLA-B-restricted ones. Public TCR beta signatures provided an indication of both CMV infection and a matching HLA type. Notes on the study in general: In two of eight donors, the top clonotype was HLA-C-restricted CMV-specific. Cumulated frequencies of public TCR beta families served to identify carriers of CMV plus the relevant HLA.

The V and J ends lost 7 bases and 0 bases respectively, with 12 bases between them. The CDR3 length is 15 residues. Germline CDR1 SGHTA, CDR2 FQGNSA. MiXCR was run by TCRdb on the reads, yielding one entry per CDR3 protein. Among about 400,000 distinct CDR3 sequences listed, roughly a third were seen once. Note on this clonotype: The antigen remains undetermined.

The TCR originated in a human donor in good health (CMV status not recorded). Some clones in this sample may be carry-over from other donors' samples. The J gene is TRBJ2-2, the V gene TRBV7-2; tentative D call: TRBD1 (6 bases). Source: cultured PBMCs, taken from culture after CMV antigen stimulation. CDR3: CASTVDRANTGELFF. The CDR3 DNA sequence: TGTGCCAGCACCGTGGACAGAGCGAACACCGGGGAGCTGTTTTTT.